This T cell receptor beta chain was sequenced for a study of monozygotic twins with inflammatory bowel disease. Broader study findings: Between concordant and discordant twins, repertoire similarity failed to differ, a result that limited power may explain. The study found lower TCRbeta diversity (inverse Simpson) in IBD patients than in healthy co-twins. IBD patients shared fewer clonotypes with others than healthy twins, especially with disease activity.

TCRdb reworked the 5' RACE reads into one entry per CDR3 protein, no DNA. This listing includes around 230,000 distinct CDR3 sequences. With respect to this clonotype: What it binds is not known.

The receptor's source is a human donor with ulcerative colitis or Crohn's disease, or a healthy co-twin of an affected twin (not recorded which). Sequencing was done on a sample of blood.

This CDR3 reads CASSSIPPGELFF. V gene TRBV7-7 combines with J gene TRBJ2-2. The CDR3 covers 13 residues. The germline gives CDR1 SSHAT, CDR2 FNYEAQ (reference sequence).